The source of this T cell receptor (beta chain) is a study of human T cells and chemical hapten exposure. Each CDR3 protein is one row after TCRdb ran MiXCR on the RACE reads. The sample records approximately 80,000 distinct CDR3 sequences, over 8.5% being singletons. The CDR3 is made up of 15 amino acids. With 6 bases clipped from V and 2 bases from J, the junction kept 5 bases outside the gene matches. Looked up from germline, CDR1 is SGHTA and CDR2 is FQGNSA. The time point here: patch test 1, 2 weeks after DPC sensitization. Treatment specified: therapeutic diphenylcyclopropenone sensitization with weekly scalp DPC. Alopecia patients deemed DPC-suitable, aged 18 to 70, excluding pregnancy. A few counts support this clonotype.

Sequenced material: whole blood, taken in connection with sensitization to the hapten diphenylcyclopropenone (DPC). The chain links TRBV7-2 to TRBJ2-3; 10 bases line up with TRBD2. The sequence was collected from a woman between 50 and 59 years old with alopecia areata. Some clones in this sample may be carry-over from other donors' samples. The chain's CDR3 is CASSYLAGATDTQYF. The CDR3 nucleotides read TGTGCCAGCAGTTATCTAGCGGGGGCCACAGATACGCAGTATTTT. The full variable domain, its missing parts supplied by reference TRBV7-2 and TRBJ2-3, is GAGVSQSPSNKVTEKGKDVELRCDPISGHTALYWYRQSLGQGLEFLIYFQGNSAPDKSGLPSDRFSAERTGGSVSTLTIQRTQQEDSAVYLCASSYLAGATDTQYFGPGTRLTVL.